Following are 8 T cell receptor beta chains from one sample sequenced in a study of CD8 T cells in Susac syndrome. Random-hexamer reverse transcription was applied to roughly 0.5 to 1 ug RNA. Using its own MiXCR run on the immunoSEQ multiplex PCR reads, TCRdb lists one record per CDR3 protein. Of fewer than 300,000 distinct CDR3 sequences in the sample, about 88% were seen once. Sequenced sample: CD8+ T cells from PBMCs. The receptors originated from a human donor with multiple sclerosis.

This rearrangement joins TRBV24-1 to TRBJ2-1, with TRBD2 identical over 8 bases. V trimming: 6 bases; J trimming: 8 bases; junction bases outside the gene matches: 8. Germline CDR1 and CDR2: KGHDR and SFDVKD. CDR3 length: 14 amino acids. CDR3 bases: TGTGCCACCAGTCCGGGAGGGCCTTGGTATGAGCAGTTCTTC. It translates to CATSPGGPWYEQFF.

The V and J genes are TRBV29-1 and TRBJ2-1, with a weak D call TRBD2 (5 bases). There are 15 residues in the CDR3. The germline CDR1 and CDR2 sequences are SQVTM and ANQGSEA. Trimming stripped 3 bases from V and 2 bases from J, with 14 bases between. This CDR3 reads CSVEGASLPYNEQFF. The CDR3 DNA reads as TGCAGCGTTGAGGGAGCGTCTTTACCCTACAATGAGCAGTTCTTC.

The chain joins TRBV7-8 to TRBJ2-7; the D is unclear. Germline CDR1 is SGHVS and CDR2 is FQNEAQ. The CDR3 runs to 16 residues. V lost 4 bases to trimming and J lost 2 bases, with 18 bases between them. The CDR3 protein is CASSSKDRATTYEQYF. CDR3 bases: TGTGCCAGCAGCTCGAAAGACCGGGCCACTACCTACGAGCAGTACTTC.

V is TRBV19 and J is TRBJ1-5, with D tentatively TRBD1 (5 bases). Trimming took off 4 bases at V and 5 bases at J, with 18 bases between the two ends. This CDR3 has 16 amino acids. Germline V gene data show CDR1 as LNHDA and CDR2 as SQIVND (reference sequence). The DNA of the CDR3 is TGTGCCAGTAGTAATCGTCCGGGCAGGGACCATCAGCCCCAGCATTTT. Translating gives CASSNRPGRDHQPQHF.

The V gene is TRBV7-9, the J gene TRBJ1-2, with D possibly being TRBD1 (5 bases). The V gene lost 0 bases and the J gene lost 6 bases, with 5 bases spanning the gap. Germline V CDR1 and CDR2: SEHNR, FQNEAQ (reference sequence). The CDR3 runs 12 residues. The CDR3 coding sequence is TGTGCCAGCAGCTTAGCGGGGGATGGCTACACCTTC. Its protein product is CASSLAGDGYTF.

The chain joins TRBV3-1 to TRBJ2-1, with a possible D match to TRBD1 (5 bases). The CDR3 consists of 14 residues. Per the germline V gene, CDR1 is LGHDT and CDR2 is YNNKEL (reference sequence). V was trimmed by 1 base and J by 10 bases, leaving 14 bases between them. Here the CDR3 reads CASSQGLSPGEQFF. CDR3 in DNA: TGTGCCAGCAGCCAAGGGCTGTCCCCAGGGGAGCAGTTCTTC.

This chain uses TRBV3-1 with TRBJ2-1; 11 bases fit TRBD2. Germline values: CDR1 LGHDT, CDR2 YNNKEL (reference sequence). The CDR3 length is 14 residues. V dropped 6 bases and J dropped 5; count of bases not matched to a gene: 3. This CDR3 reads CASRLAGGNNEQFF. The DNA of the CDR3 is TGTGCCAGCAGGTTAGCGGGAGGGAACAATGAGCAGTTCTTC.

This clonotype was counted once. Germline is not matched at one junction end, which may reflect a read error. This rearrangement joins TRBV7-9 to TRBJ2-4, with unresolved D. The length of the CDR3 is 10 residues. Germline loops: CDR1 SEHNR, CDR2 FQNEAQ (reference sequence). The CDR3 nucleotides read TGTGCCAGCAGCTTAGGACGGCTCGACTTC. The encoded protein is CASSLGRLDF. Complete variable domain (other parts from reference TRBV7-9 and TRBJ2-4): DTGVSQNPRHKITKRGQNVTFRCDPISEHNRLYWYRQTLGQGPEFLTYFQNEAQLEKSRLLSDRFSAERPKGSFSTLEIQRTEQGDSAMYLCASSLGRLDFGAGTRLSVL.